These T cell receptor beta chains were read from a single sample in a study of identical twins. TCRdb used MiXCR to reprocess the 5' RACE reads, holding one entry per CDR3 protein. The table has 500,000 or so distinct CDR3 sequences, 13% to 15% seen once; the top ten hold approximately 0.98%. The same sample was also studied in work on yellow fever vaccine responses in identical twins.

The specimen was CD4+ T cells sorted from blood. Receptor source: a woman under 30 in good health. CDR3s include the opening cysteine and the closing phenylalanine or tryptophan. Each record gives: CDR3 length, clone size, V gene, D gene, J gene, CDR3 protein, CDR3 DNA. The D gene is left open where the match is weak. Clone size is not always given. Where it is, it says once, few, many or a class for expanded clones.

cdr3_length: 15
clone_size: few
v_call: TRBV5-5
d_call: .
j_call: TRBJ2-5
cdr3_aa: CASSVGRDLQETQYF
cdr3_nt: TGTGCCAGCAGCGTGGGACGGGACTTGCAAGAGACCCAGTACTTC

cdr3_length: 17
clone_size: .
v_call: TRBV11-2
d_call: TRBD1
j_call: TRBJ2-5
cdr3_aa: CASSFRKPGQLKETQYF
cdr3_nt: TGTGCCAGCAGCTTCCGGAAGCCGGGACAGCTAAAAGAGACCCAGTACTTC

cdr3_length: 15
clone_size: .
v_call: TRBV6-1
d_call: TRBD1
j_call: TRBJ1-2
cdr3_aa: CASRTAGTDTYGYTF
cdr3_nt: TGTGCCAGCAGGACGGCCGGGACAGACACCTATGGCTACACCTTC

cdr3_length: 14
clone_size: few
v_call: TRBV18
d_call: .
j_call: TRBJ2-5
cdr3_aa: CASSPRGQQETQYF
cdr3_nt: TGTGCCAGCTCACCACGGGGCCAACAAGAGACCCAGTACTTC

cdr3_length: 13
clone_size: .
v_call: TRBV7-2
d_call: .
j_call: TRBJ2-3
cdr3_aa: CASSPPDTDTQYF
cdr3_nt: TGTGCCAGCAGCCCCCCAGACACAGATACGCAGTATTTT

cdr3_length: 16
clone_size: few
v_call: TRBV4-1
d_call: TRBD2
j_call: TRBJ2-3
cdr3_aa: CASSQVAGRVTDTQYF
cdr3_nt: TGCGCCAGCAGCCAAGTAGCGGGAAGGGTAACAGATACGCAGTATTTT

cdr3_length: 17
clone_size: .
v_call: TRBV6-5
d_call: TRBD2
j_call: TRBJ2-1
cdr3_aa: CASSYLGLADQNNEQFF
cdr3_nt: TGTGCCAGCAGTTACCTGGGACTAGCGGACCAAAACAATGAGCAGTTCTTC

cdr3_length: 16
clone_size: many
v_call: TRBV5-6
d_call: TRBD1
j_call: TRBJ2-2
cdr3_aa: CASSSEVKQGTGELFF
cdr3_nt: TGTGCCAGCAGCTCGGAAGTTAAACAGGGGACCGGGGAGCTGTTTTTT

cdr3_length: 17
clone_size: .
v_call: TRBV12-3/TRBV12-4
d_call: TRBD1
j_call: TRBJ2-7
cdr3_aa: CASSARAWDRVYYEQYF
cdr3_nt: TGTGCCAGCAGCGCCCGAGCCTGGGACAGGGTTTACTACGAGCAGTACTTC

cdr3_length: 15
clone_size: many
v_call: TRBV2
d_call: .
j_call: TRBJ2-7
cdr3_aa: CASRRQDLNSYEQYF
cdr3_nt: TGTGCCAGCAGGAGACAGGACCTAAACTCCTACGAGCAGTACTTC